This T cell receptor beta chain appears in the sequencing data of a study of cytomegalovirus exposure and HLA in healthy donors. Study summary: Tens of millions of unique TCRs from HLA-typed donors were held in an early release of data. Notes on the study in general: Sequencing probably produced one cluster of sequence variants that were highly shared. Three chains linked to CMV were shown in vitro to be specific for CMV antigens.

Comments on this clone: As yet, its antigen is unknown.

PCR amplification relied on 60 Vbeta primers (plus 13 Jbeta primers). Here immunoSEQ multiplex PCR was the method, and the copy in TCRdb shows in-frame clones only, minus some. The repertoire holds roughly 100,000 clones, over 75% seen once, with approximately 8.6% in the top ten. Everyone who donated was a healthy bone marrow donor. In germline, CDR1 is SGHNT, CDR2 YYREEE (reference sequence). V shed 8 bases and J 2 bases; nucleotides not matched to a gene: 12. The CDR3 consists of 15 residues. Input material: PBMCs. The sequence derives from a woman in her thirties or forties in good health and CMV-seropositive. The V gene is TRBV5-4, the J gene TRBJ1-2; TRBD1 aligns across 7 bases. The CDR3, as DNA: TGTGCCAGTAACGGACAGGCCCTGGGGAACTATGGCTACACCTTC. This encodes CASNGQALGNYGYTF.